The 3 T cell receptor beta chains in this list originate from one sample, sequenced in a study of tumor-infiltrating lymphocytes in primary liver carcinoma (TCRdb year 2017). Data came from an Illumina HiSeq 2500. Starting from approximately 460 ng total RNA, TCRbeta-specific cDNA was produced by reverse transcription with a constant-region primer and ProtoScript II reverse transcriptase. The TCRbeta libraries were prepared through three rounds of nested multiplex PCR following a slightly modified ARM-PCR procedure. The first two PCR rounds used multiplex TRBV1-TRBV30 forward primers with a Cbeta reverse primer, each for 10 to 11 cycles. The public reads were quality trimmed at Q25 with fastp and then assembled into clones with MiXCR by TCRdb, keeping productive beta chains. Identical CDR3 proteins give one entry, which carries the most common genes and DNA. This sample comprises around 80,000 distinct CDR3 sequences, 65% to 75% of them detected only once. The top ten clonotypes cover 26% of the sample.

Total RNA and DNA were co-extracted without cell sorting from roughly 20-30 mg of bulk tissue using the AllPrep DNA/RNA mini kit. What was sequenced was tumor-adjacent normal liver tissue. All receptors derive from a man aged 40-50 years with primary liver carcinoma and hepatitis B virus infection.

This clonotype was seen once. The rearrangement links TRBV29-1 to TRBJ2-5, with a weak D call TRBD2 (5 bases). CDR1 SQVTM and CDR2 ANQGSEA come from the germline V gene. This CDR3 has 12 amino acids. Trimming stripped 5 bases from V and 5 bases from J, with 12 bases between. As DNA, the CDR3 is TGCAGCGTTCCACTGGACTTGGAGACCCAGTACTTC. Translating it yields CSVPLDLETQYF.

There are many counts of this clonotype. The chain is built from TRBV10-3 and TRBJ2-5; TRBD2 might be the D (6 bases). The V end lost 8 bases, the J end lost 5 bases, and 15 bases lay between the germline ends. The germline gives CDR1 ENHRY, CDR2 SYGVKD. CDR3 length: 13 residues. The CDR3 is CAISEREVETQYF. CDR3 nucleotide sequence: TGTGCCATCTCTGAGAGGGAGGTGGAGACCCAGTACTTC.

This clonotype was recorded many times. The chain uses TRBV28 and TRBJ2-3, with D possibly matching TRBD1 (6 bases). The germline CDR1 and CDR2 sequences are MDHEN and SYDVKM. V lost 5 bases to trimming and J lost 3 bases, with 15 bases between them. This CDR3 is 15 amino acids long. The CDR3 DNA reads as TGTGCCAGCAGTCGAAAGGCAGGGGCGACAGATACGCAGTATTTT. It specifies CASSRKAGATDTQYF.